The rows below give T cell receptor beta chains drawn from one sample of a study of T cell clones after liver transplantation. Profiling relied on immunoSEQ multiplex PCR, and the TCRdb table lists in-frame clones only, not all of them. The data contain around 110,000 clones, roughly nine tenths of them seen just once; the ten biggest clones take up roughly 0.83%. This specimen consisted of CD4+ T cells from blood, obtained 12 months after liver transplant. The receptors were sampled from a human patient who received a liver transplant. The T cells may come from the graft donor. Both conserved end residues are part of each CDR3.

J: TRBJ1-1; V: TRBV11-3; CDR3: CASSQQGRTEAFF
J: TRBJ2-7; V: TRBV30; CDR3: CAWSVGSGPYEQYF
J: TRBJ1-2; V: TRBV2; CDR3: CASSYSGGGNYGYTF
J: TRBJ2-2; V: TRBV27; CDR3: CASSLFGVNTGELFF
J: TRBJ2-7; V: TRBV28; CDR3: CASSLQRGIPYEQYF
J: TRBJ1-2; V: TRBV6-1; CDR3: CASRARAPNYGYTF
J: TRBJ1-5; V: TRBV6-1; CDR3: CASSDGTSNQPQHF
J: TRBJ2-2; V: TRBV29-1; CDR3: CSAVLTLTGELFF
J: TRBJ2-7; V: TRBV29-1; CDR3: CSAVEAQTSGASYEQYF
J: TRBJ2-7; V: TRBV6-5; CDR3: CASTLPPNEQYF
J: TRBJ2-7; V: TRBV7-9; CDR3: CASSGLQGTPTYEQYF
J: TRBJ2-1; V: TRBV9; CDR3: CASSVGTRGYNEQFF
J: TRBJ2-7; V: TRBV9; CDR3: CASSVGGLSYEQYF
J: TRBJ2-1; V: TRBV6-5; CDR3: CASSYSELEGTQFF
J: TRBJ2-3; V: TRBV5-1; CDR3: CASSLAGRAGTDTQYF
J: TRBJ2-7; V: TRBV10-3; CDR3: CAISGPGQGSREQYF
J: TRBJ2-7; V: TRBV7-2; CDR3: CASSLSAGSYEQYF
J: TRBJ1-4; V: TRBV5-6; CDR3: CASSFWGRGEEKLFF
J: TRBJ2-4; V: TRBV7-9; CDR3: CASSLRLAGGLAKNIQYF
J: TRBJ2-1; V: TRBV15; CDR3: CATSRSGKYNEQFF
J: TRBJ2-7; V: TRBV28; CDR3: CAGQGITGEQYF
J: TRBJ1-5; V: TRBV6-5; CDR3: CASSSIPNQPQHF
J: TRBJ2-3; V: TRBV7-2; CDR3: CASSLGSTSGTDTQYF
J: TRBJ2-3; V: TRBV11-2; CDR3: CASTTSSLAGQGRSDTQYF
J: TRBJ2-2; V: TRBV7-2; CDR3: CASSTDTTGELFF
J: TRBJ2-7; V: TRBV10-3; CDR3: CAISATGDEQYF
J: TRBJ2-3; V: TRBV27; CDR3: CASSTDTQYF
J: TRBJ1-1; V: TRBV7-9; CDR3: CASSPKDIFTEAFF
J: TRBJ2-7; V: TRBV5-6; CDR3: CASSSFSDRFNYEQYF
J: TRBJ1-1; V: TRBV2; CDR3: CASTRQGVMYTEAFF
J: TRBJ2-3; V: TRBV4-3; CDR3: CASSQGDRAPDTQYF
J: TRBJ1-5; V: TRBV30; CDR3: CAWSQNTGFQPQHF
J: TRBJ2-7; V: TRBV15; CDR3: CATSRDRGSERGQYF
J: TRBJ2-3; V: TRBV6-1; CDR3: CASSARLSRVSTDTQYF